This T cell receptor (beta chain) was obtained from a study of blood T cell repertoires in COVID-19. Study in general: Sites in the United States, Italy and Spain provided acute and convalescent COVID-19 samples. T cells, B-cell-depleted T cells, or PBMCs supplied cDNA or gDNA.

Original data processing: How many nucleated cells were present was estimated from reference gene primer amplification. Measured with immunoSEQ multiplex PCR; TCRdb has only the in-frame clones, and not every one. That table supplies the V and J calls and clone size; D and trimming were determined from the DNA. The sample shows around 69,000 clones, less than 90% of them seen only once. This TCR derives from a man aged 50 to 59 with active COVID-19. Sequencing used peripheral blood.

DNA of the CDR3: TGTGCCAGCAGTTCCCGGGACAGCTCCTACGAGCAGTACTTC. It encodes CASSSRDSSYEQYF. V and J are TRBV28 and TRBJ2-7, with TRBD1 identical over 7 bases. The CDR3 is made up of 14 amino acids. With V trimmed by 4 bases and J by 0 bases, 3 bases remained unmatched. Germline CDR1 reads MDHEN; CDR2 reads SYDVKM.